Below, 27 T cell receptor beta chains from the same sample are listed, as sequenced in a study of regulatory T cells in long-lasting Graves disease. With iRepertoire HTBI primers and Arm-PCR of CDR3 regions, TCR beta libraries were built. MiXCR, applied by TCRdb to the multiplex PCR reads, yields one record per CDR3 protein. Of 300,000 to 400,000 distinct CDR3 sequences in the sample, 18% are singletons; the top ten hold 35% to 45%. Time point denoted: newly diagnosed GD, antithyroid drugs for less than 3 months. RNA extracted from PBMCs served as the sequencing template. Sequences were derived from peripheral blood mononuclear cells (PBMCs), sampled at new diagnosis, from a patient treated with antithyroid drugs. Receptor source: a female donor with Graves disease.

The rearrangement links TRBV20-1 to TRBJ2-1; perhaps TRBD2 as D (5 bases). Germline CDR1 is DFQATT and CDR2 is SNEGSKA (reference sequence). The CDR3 sequence is 16 residues long. Trimming cost V 3 bases and J 3 bases, with 18 bases left between them. CDR3 in amino acids: CSARARLSGIYNEQFF. In DNA, the CDR3 is TGCAGTGCTAGGGCTCGACTAAGCGGTATCTACAATGAGCAGTTCTTC.

This clonotype was detected ten times or more. This rearrangement joins TRBV7-3 to TRBJ2-2; D not certain. Germline-derived CDR1 and CDR2 are SGHTA and FQGTGA. The V end was cut by 6 bases, the J end by 3 bases, with 11 bases between. CDR3 length: 14 residues. CDR3 residues: CASSPFQDTGELFF. Here the CDR3 DNA reads TGTGCCAGCAGTCCTTTCCAGGACACCGGGGAGCTGTTTTTT.

This clonotype was counted at least ten times. The chain employs TRBV9 and TRBJ2-2; 8 nucleotides align to TRBD2. The germline gives CDR1 SGDLS, CDR2 YYNGEE. The CDR3 contains 16 residues. V shed 4 bases, J shed 4 bases, and the junction held 9 bases outside the gene matches. CDR3 sequence reads: CASSLSGSGSTGELFF. The CDR3 bases are TGTGCCAGCAGCTTAAGCGGGAGCGGCAGCACCGGGGAGCTGTTTTTT.

This clonotype was observed a handful of times. The CDR3 DNA follows: TGTGCCAGCAGCTCCCTCCGATTGGGAAACACCATATATTTT. Its translation: CASSSLRLGNTIYF. The rearrangement joins TRBV11-2 to TRBJ1-3; D gene uncertain. The V and J ends lost 4 bases and 4 bases respectively, with 11 bases between them. This CDR3 region has 14 residues. The germline gives CDR1 SGHAT, CDR2 FQNNGV. Looking up the rest from reference TRBV11-2 and TRBJ1-3 gives the full variable domain: EAGVAQSPRYKIIEKRQSVAFWCNPISGHATLYWYQQILGQGPKLLIQFQNNGVVDDSQLPKDRFSAERLKGVDSTLKIQPAKLEDSAVYLCASSSLRLGNTIYFGEGSWLTVV.

This clonotype showed up many times. This chain connects TRBV7-2 to TRBJ2-3; D is perhaps TRBD2 (5 bases). The CDR3 length is 16 residues. The germline CDR1 and CDR2 sequences are SGHTA and FQGNSA. V gave up 0 bases and J gave up 2 bases, with 12 bases separating them. CDR3 loop: CASSLASGPLTDTQYF. The CDR3 DNA reads as TGTGCCAGCAGCTTAGCGAGCGGCCCACTCACAGATACGCAGTATTTT.

Details on this clonotype: This may be a read error, as it is one base from a much larger clone. This sequence joins TRBV19 and TRBJ2-1, with TRBD2 matching 7 bases. The ends lost 3 bases at V and 5 bases at J; junction bases unmatched: 16. This CDR3 has 18 residues. The V gene's germline CDR1 is LNHDA and CDR2 SQIVND (reference sequence). For the CDR3, the DNA is TGTGCCAGTAGTATTAGGACTGGCGGGAGAACCTTACACAATGAGCAGTTCTTC. Protein product: CASSIRTGGRTLHNEQFF. Looking up the rest from reference TRBV19 and TRBJ2-1 gives the full variable domain: DGGITQSPKYLFRKEGQNVTLSCEQNLNHDAMYWYRQDPGQGLRLIYYSQIVNDFQKGDIAEGYSVSREKKESFPLTVTSAQKNPTAFYLCASSIRTGGRTLHNEQFFGPGTRLTVL.

In its sample, this clonotype was seen many times. V is TRBV7-8 and J is TRBJ2-1; 11 positions match TRBD2. This CDR3 contains 16 residues. In germline, CDR1 is SGHVS, CDR2 FQNEAQ. J was trimmed by 3 bases and V by 7 bases; bases with no gene match: 8. Here the CDR3 reads CASTPGTSGLYNEQFF. The CDR3 DNA reads as TGTGCCAGCACCCCCGGGACTAGCGGACTCTACAATGAGCAGTTCTTC. Combining the CDR3 with reference TRBV7-8 and TRBJ2-1 gives the whole variable domain GAGVSQSPRYKVAKRGQDVALRCDPISGHVSLFWYQQALGQGPEFLTYFQNEAQLDKSGLPSDRFFAERPEGSVSTLKIQRTQQEDSAVYLCASTPGTSGLYNEQFFGPGTRLTVL.

In regard to this clonotype: A much larger clone is a single base away; this may be a read error. This chain joins TRBV27 and TRBJ1-5; 8 nucleotides match TRBD1. Looked up from germline, CDR1 is MNHEY and CDR2 is SMNVEV (reference sequence). The CDR3 spans 15 residues. The V gene end was trimmed by 5 bases and the J gene end by 3 bases; junction bases not matched to a gene: 6. CDR3 coding DNA: TGTGCCAGCAGTCTTGGGGACAGGACCAATCAGCCCCAGCATTTT. It codes for CASSLGDRTNQPQHF.

This clonotype appeared a few times. The DNA for the CDR3 is TGCGCCAGCAGCCTTTTGGGCCACTCTGGAAACACCATATATTTT. Its protein product is CASSLLGHSGNTIYF. The J gene is TRBJ1-3, the V gene TRBV5-1; the D is unclear. Trimming shortened V by 4 bases and J by 0 bases, and 11 bases separated the two germline ends. Germline CDR1 SGHRS, CDR2 YFSETQ. The CDR3 has 15 amino acids.

Ten or more counts support this clonotype. The rearrangement links TRBV6-1 to TRBJ2-1; 13 bases line up with TRBD2. J gave up 10 bases and V 6 bases, and 18 bases lay outside the gene matches. This CDR3 has 18 residues. Looked up from germline, CDR1 is MNHNS and CDR2 is SASEGT. The chain's CDR3 is CASSLFGTSGAVHGEQFF. CDR3 DNA sequence: TGTGCCAGCAGCTTATTCGGGACTAGCGGGGCGGTACATGGCGAGCAGTTCTTC.

This clonotype showed up many times. V gene TRBV11-2 combines with J gene TRBJ2-3; tentative D call: TRBD2 (6 bases). Germline-derived CDR1 and CDR2 are SGHAT and FQNNGV. CDR3 size: 13 residues. V was trimmed by 6 bases and J by 6 bases, leaving 13 bases between them. In nucleotides, the CDR3 is TGTGCCAGCAGTGTTGGAGGGAGGGATACGCAGTATTTT. This sequence encodes CASSVGGRDTQYF. The complete variable domain, with remaining parts taken from reference TRBV11-2 and TRBJ2-3, reads EAGVAQSPRYKIIEKRQSVAFWCNPISGHATLYWYQQILGQGPKLLIQFQNNGVVDDSQLPKDRFSAERLKGVDSTLKIQPAKLEDSAVYLCASSVGGRDTQYFGPGTRLTVL.

The chain has TRBV5-1 and TRBJ1-2; TRBD1 is a possible D gene (6 bases). From germline, CDR1 is SGHRS and CDR2 YFSETQ. Trimming pared 4 bases from V and 7 bases from J, leaving 20 bases between. The CDR3 spans 15 residues. CDR3 in DNA: TGCGCCAGCAGCGCCTTCCCCGGGGGGGGGGCTGGCTACACCTTC. It is translated as CASSAFPGGGAGYTF.

This clonotype was detected many times. The chain has TRBV19 and TRBJ1-1, with a tentative D call TRBD1 (6 bases). This CDR3 comprises 15 residues. The V end lost 7 bases, the J end lost 7 bases, and 22 bases lay between the germline ends. Germline assignment: CDR1 LNHDA and CDR2 SQIVND (reference sequence). This chain's CDR3 is CASNLLSGVRGEAFF. As DNA, the CDR3 is TGTGCCAGTAATCTTTTATCAGGGGTAAGGGGTGAAGCTTTCTTT. Full variable domain (outside the CDR3, taken from reference TRBV19 and TRBJ1-1): DGGITQSPKYLFRKEGQNVTLSCEQNLNHDAMYWYRQDPGQGLRLIYYSQIVNDFQKGDIAEGYSVSREKKESFPLTVTSAQKNPTAFYLCASNLLSGVRGEAFFGQGTRLTVV.

V and J are TRBV2 and TRBJ2-3, with 13 positions matching TRBD2. The CDR3 length is 14 residues. With 6 bases clipped from V and 6 bases from J, the junction kept 3 bases outside the gene matches. In germline, CDR1 is SNHLY, CDR2 FYNNEI. The DNA for the CDR3 is TGTGCCAGCAGAGGACTAGCGGGAGTTGATACGCAGTATTTT. Encoded protein: CASRGLAGVDTQYF.

Ten or more counts support this clonotype. This chain uses TRBV19 with TRBJ1-1, with D possibly TRBD1 on 5 matching bases. The CDR3 spans 15 residues. Germline CDR1 and CDR2: LNHDA and SQIVND (reference sequence). Trimming pared 0 bases from V and 1 base from J, leaving 9 bases between. The CDR3 DNA is TGTGCCAGTAGTATAGAGGGACTTCCGAACACTGAAGCTTTCTTT. Encoded protein: CASSIEGLPNTEAFF.

This clonotype was detected many times. This chain links TRBV15 with TRBJ2-3; D possibly corresponds to TRBD2 (6 bases). Per germline, CDR1 LNHNV and CDR2 YYDKDF (reference sequence). CDR3 length: 15 amino acids. V lost 6 bases, J lost 1 base, and 14 bases lay in between. Written as DNA, the CDR3 is TGTGCCACCAGAGTCGGCGGGAAGGGCACAGATACGCAGTATTTT. It encodes CATRVGGKGTDTQYF.

This clonotype was detected many times. V usage is TRBV20-1 and J usage is TRBJ1-1, with D unclear. The V end was cut by 5 bases, the J end by 3 bases, with 19 bases between. This CDR3 has 15 residues. The germline CDR1 and CDR2 sequences are DFQATT and SNEGSKA (reference sequence). The DNA for the CDR3 is TGCAGTGCTCACATCGACGGGAGGCGGGACACTGAAGCTTTCTTT. Its translation: CSAHIDGRRDTEAFF.

Turning to this clonotype: At one end, the junction sequence differs from germline, possibly due to a read error. The chain employs TRBV30 and TRBJ2-5; no reliable D call. The CDR3 sequence is 15 residues long. Per the germline V gene, CDR1 is GTSNPN and CDR2 is SVGIG (reference sequence). The CDR3 nucleotides are TGTGCCTCGAGTGTAGGCATTTCCGGGCAAGAGACCCAGTACTTC. Protein: CASSVGISGQETQYF.

At least ten counts were recorded for this clonotype. J is TRBJ1-4 and V is TRBV6-5; perhaps TRBD1 as D (5 bases). V was trimmed by 2 bases and J by 5 bases, leaving 24 bases between them. CDR3 length: 19 amino acids. Germline lookup yields CDR1 MNHEY and CDR2 SVGAGI. The chain's CDR3 is CASSYGSGSQDPRNEKLFF. CDR3 sequence (DNA): TGTGCCAGCAGTTACGGTTCCGGGTCACAGGATCCTCGAAATGAAAAACTGTTTTTT.

This clonotype was seen only a few times. V usage is TRBV7-9 and J usage is TRBJ2-1, with D unresolved. The CDR3 has 15 residues. Germline V gene sequence: CDR1 SEHNR, CDR2 FQNEAQ (reference sequence). The germline V and J ends were trimmed by 1 base and 4 bases, with 11 bases remaining between them. CDR3 nucleotides: TGTGCCAGCAGCTTAGGCAGTCCCGAGTACAATGAGCAGTTCTTC. The encoded protein is CASSLGSPEYNEQFF. Based on the CDR3 plus reference TRBV7-9 and TRBJ2-1, the full variable domain is DTGVSQNPRHKITKRGQNVTFRCDPISEHNRLYWYRQTLGQGPEFLTYFQNEAQLEKSRLLSDRFSAERPKGSFSTLEIQRTEQGDSAMYLCASSLGSPEYNEQFFGPGTRLTVL.

The chain has TRBV9 and TRBJ2-3, with TRBD2 matching 13 bases. Trimming cost V 4 bases and J 7 bases; bases outside gene matches: 6. Germline CDR1 is SGDLS and CDR2 is YYNGEE. The CDR3 consists of 15 residues. The CDR3 is CASSPTSGRANTQYF. CDR3 DNA sequence: TGTGCCAGCAGCCCTACTAGCGGGAGGGCCAATACGCAGTATTTT.

The table lists this clonotype with many counts. The chain links TRBV20-1 to TRBJ2-5; D may be TRBD2 (7 bases). V lost 0 bases to trimming and J lost 6 bases, with 23 bases between them. CDR3 length: 17 amino acids. The germline CDR1 and CDR2 sequences are DFQATT and SNEGSKA (reference sequence). CDR3 protein: CSARDEGGPPGGQTQYF. Here the CDR3 DNA reads TGCAGTGCTAGAGATGAGGGCGGTCCCCCGGGGGGCCAGACCCAGTACTTC.

Of note for this clonotype: Given a much more abundant clone one base away, this may be a read error. The chain couples TRBV7-9 to TRBJ2-5; D ambiguous. Germline lookup yields CDR1 SEHNR and CDR2 FQNEAQ (reference sequence). V was cut by 5 bases and J by 2 bases, with 12 bases left in between. The CDR3 runs to 14 residues. The CDR3, as DNA: TGTGCCAGCAGCCTAGACAAGAAACAAGAGACCCAGTACTTC. This encodes CASSLDKKQETQYF. Using reference TRBV7-9 and TRBJ2-5 for the parts outside the CDR3, the full variable domain is DTGVSQNPRHKITKRGQNVTFRCDPISEHNRLYWYRQTLGQGPEFLTYFQNEAQLEKSRLLSDRFSAERPKGSFSTLEIQRTEQGDSAMYLCASSLDKKQETQYFGPGTRLLVL.

This clonotype was recorded many times. The V gene is TRBV5-4, the J gene TRBJ1-4, with D perhaps TRBD1 (5 bases). This CDR3 has 14 amino acids. From germline, CDR1 is SGHNT and CDR2 YYREEE (reference sequence). V gave up 2 bases and J gave up 8 bases, with 13 bases separating them. The CDR3 here is CASSLGAGGEKLFF. DNA for the CDR3: TGTGCCAGCAGCTTAGGGGCAGGAGGCGAAAAACTGTTTTTT.

This clonotype was counted many times. CDR3 residues: CASSFGQGSQPQHF. The CDR3 coding sequence is TGTGCCAGCAGTTTTGGACAGGGGAGCCAGCCCCAGCATTTT. V is TRBV6-2 or TRBV6-3 and J is TRBJ1-5, with 9 bases lining up with TRBD1. J lost 7 bases, V lost 4 bases, and 5 bases had no gene match. The CDR3 has 14 residues. The germline V gene encodes CDR1 MNHEY and CDR2 SVGEGT.

This clonotype was found a few times. The rearrangement links TRBV6-2 or TRBV6-3 to TRBJ2-1, with 7 bases matching TRBD1. CDR1 is MNHEY and CDR2 is SVGEGT in the germline V gene. With 5 bases clipped from V and 5 bases from J, the junction kept 6 bases outside the gene matches. The CDR3 is 14 residues long. DNA of the CDR3: TGTGCCAGCAGTATACCAACAGGGGACAATGAGCAGTTCTTC. Protein product: CASSIPTGDNEQFF.

This chain connects TRBV28 to TRBJ1-2; D may be TRBD1 (5 bases). The CDR3 sequence is 14 residues long. Germline V gives CDR1 MDHEN, CDR2 SYDVKM. V dropped 7 bases and J dropped 2 bases, with 14 bases sitting between them. The CDR3 loop reads CASTPGQANYGYTF. CDR3 DNA: TGTGCCAGCACCCCAGGGCAGGCGAACTATGGCTACACCTTC.